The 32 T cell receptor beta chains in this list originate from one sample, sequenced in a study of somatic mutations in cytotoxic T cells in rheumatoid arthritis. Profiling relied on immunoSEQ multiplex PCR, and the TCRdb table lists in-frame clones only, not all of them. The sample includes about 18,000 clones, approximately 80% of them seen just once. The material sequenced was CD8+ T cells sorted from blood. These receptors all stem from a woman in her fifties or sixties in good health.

The chain's CDR3 is CASSLLGEETQYF. CDR3 sequence (DNA): TGTGCCAGCAGTTTATTAGGGGAAGAGACCCAGTACTTC. This chain joins TRBV28 and TRBJ2-5, with D possibly being TRBD1 (5 bases). This CDR3 comprises 13 residues. The germline V gene has CDR1 MDHEN and CDR2 SYDVKM. Trimming removed 1 base from V and 3 bases from J, with 6 bases in between.

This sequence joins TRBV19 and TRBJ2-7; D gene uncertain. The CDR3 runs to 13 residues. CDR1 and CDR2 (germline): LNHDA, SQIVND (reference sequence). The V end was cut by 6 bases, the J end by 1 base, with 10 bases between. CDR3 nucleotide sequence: TGTGCCAGTAGGGCAGACGAATCCTACGAGCAGTACTTC. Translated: CASRADESYEQYF.

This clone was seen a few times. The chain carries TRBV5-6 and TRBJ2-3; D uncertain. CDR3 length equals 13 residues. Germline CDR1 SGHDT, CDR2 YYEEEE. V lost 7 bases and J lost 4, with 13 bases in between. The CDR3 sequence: CASFLRISDTQYF. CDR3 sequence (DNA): TGTGCCAGCTTCCTCAGGATATCAGATACGCAGTATTTT.

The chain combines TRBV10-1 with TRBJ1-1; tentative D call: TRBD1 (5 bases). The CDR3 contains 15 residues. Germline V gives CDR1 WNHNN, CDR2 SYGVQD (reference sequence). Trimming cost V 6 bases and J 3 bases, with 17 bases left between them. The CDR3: CASSRDEILDTEAFF. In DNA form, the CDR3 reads TGCGCCAGCAGCCGGGACGAAATTTTGGACACTGAAGCTTTCTTT.

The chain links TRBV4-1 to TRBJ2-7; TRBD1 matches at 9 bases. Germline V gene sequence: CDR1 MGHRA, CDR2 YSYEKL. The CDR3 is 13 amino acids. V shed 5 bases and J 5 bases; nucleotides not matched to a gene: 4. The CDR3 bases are TGCGCCAGCAGCACGGACAGGGGAAACGAGCAGTACTTC. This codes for CASSTDRGNEQYF.

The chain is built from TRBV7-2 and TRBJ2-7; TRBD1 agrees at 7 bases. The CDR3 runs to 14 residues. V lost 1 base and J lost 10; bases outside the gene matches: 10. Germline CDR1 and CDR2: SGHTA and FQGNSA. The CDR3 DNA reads TGTGCCAGCAGCTTAGTTCCGGGACAGCCCGATCAGTACTTC. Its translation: CASSLVPGQPDQYF.

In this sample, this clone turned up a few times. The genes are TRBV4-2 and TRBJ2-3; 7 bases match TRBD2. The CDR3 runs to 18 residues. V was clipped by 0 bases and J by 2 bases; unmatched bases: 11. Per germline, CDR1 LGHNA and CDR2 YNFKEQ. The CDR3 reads CASSQELGRGGNTDTQYF. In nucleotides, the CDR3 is TGTGCCAGCAGCCAAGAGCTGGGGAGGGGTGGAAACACAGATACGCAGTATTTT.

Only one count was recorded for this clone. The CDR3 DNA is TGTGCCAGCAGCCAGCTCGGATCGGAGAACACTGAAGCTTTCTTT. Translating it yields CASSQLGSENTEAFF. The chain combines TRBV14 with TRBJ1-1; D remains ambiguous. Deletions cut 3 bases from V and 1 base from J, with 12 bases between. Germline assignment: CDR1 SGHDN and CDR2 FVKESK. The CDR3 consists of 15 residues. The entire variable domain, with the rest obtained from reference TRBV14 and TRBJ1-1, is as follows: EAGVTQFPSHSVIEKGQTVTLRCDPISGHDNLYWYRRVMGKEIKFLLHFVKESKQDESGMPNNRFLAERTGGTYSTLKVQPAELEDSGVYFCASSQLGSENTEAFFGQGTRLTVV.

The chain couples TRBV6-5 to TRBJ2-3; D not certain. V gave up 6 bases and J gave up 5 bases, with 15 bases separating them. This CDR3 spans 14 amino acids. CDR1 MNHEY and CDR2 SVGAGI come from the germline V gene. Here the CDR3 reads CASSSPRALDTQYF. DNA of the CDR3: TGTGCCAGCAGCTCCCCAAGGGCCCTAGATACGCAGTATTTT.

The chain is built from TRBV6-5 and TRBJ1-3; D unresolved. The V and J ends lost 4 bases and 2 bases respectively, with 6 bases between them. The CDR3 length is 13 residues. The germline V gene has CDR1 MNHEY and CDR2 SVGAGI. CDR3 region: CASSFGAGNTIYF. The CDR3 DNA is TGTGCCAGCAGTTTTGGGGCTGGAAACACCATATATTTT.

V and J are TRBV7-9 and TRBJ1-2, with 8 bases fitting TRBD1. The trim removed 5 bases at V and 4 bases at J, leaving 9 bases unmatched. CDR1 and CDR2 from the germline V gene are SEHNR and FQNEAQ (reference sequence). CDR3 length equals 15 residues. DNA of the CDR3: TGTGCCAGCAGCAACGAGGCGACAGGGGTCTATGGCTACACCTTC. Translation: CASSNEATGVYGYTF.

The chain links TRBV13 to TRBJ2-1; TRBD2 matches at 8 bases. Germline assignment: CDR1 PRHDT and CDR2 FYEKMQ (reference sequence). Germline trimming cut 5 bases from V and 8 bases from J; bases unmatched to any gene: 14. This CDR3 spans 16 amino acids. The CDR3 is CASSHGGGGRIYEQFF. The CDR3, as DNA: TGTGCCAGCAGCCACGGCGGGGGCGGGAGGATTTATGAGCAGTTCTTC.

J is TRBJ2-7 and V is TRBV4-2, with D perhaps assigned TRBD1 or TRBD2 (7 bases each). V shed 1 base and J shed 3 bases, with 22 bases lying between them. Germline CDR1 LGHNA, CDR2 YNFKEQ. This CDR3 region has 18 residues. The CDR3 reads CASSQVRGDSPNIYEQYF. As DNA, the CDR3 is TGTGCCAGCAGCCAAGTTCGGGGGGACAGTCCGAATATCTACGAGCAGTACTTC.

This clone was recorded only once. CDR3 DNA sequence: TGCGCCAGCAGTCAATCGTTCCCGAATGACAGGGGGCGATCCGGGGAGCTGTTTTTT. Residues: CASSQSFPNDRGRSGELFF. The rearrangement joins TRBV23-1 to TRBJ2-2; 10 bases line up with TRBD1. TRBV23-1 is labeled an ORF, and its function is uncertain. V trimming: 0 bases; J trimming: 6 bases; junction bases outside the gene matches: 13. CDR3 size: 19 residues.

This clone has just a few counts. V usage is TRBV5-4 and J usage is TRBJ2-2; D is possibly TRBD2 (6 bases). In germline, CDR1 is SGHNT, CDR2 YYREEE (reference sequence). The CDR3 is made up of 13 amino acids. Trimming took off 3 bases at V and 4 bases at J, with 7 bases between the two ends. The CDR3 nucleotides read TGTGCCAGCAGCTGGGGACTCACCGGGGAGCTGTTTTTT. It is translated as CASSWGLTGELFF.

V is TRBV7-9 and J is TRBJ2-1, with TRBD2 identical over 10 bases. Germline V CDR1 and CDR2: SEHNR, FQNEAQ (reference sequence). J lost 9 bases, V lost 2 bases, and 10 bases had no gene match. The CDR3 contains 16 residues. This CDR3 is CASSLHRLAGDVEQFF. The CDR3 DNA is TGTGCCAGCAGCTTACATCGGCTAGCGGGAGATGTTGAGCAGTTCTTC. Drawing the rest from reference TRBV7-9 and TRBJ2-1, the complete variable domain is DTGVSQNPRHKITKRGQNVTFRCDPISEHNRLYWYRQTLGQGPEFLTYFQNEAQLEKSRLLSDRFSAERPKGSFSTLEIQRTEQGDSAMYLCASSLHRLAGDVEQFFGPGTRLTVL.

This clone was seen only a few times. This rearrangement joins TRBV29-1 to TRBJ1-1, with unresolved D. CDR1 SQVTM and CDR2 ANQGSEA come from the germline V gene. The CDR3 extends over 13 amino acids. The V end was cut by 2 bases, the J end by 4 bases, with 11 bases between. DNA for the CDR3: TGCAGCGTTGAACTCGCAGGCCGCACTGAAGCTTTCTTT. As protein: CSVELAGRTEAFF.

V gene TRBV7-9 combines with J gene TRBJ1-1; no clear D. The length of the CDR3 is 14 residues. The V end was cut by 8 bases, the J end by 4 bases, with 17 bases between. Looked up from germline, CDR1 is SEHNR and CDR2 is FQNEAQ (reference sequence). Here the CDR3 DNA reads TGTGCCAGCGAAGGATGGCTGGAACGCACTGAAGCTTTCTTT. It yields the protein CASEGWLERTEAFF.

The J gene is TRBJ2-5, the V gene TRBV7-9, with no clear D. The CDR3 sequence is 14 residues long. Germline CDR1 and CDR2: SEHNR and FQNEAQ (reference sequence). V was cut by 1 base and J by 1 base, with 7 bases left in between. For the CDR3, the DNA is TGTGCCAGCAGCTTAGAACAGCTCCAAGAGACCCAGTACTTC. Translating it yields CASSLEQLQETQYF. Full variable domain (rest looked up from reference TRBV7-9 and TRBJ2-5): DTGVSQNPRHKITKRGQNVTFRCDPISEHNRLYWYRQTLGQGPEFLTYFQNEAQLEKSRLLSDRFSAERPKGSFSTLEIQRTEQGDSAMYLCASSLEQLQETQYFGPGTRLLVL.

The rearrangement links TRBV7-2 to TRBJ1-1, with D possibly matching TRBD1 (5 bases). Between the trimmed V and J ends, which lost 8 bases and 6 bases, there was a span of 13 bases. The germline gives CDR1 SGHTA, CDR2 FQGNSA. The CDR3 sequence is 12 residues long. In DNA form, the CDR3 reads TGTGCCAGCTGGGACGGACGGTCTGAAGCTTTCTTT. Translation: CASWDGRSEAFF.

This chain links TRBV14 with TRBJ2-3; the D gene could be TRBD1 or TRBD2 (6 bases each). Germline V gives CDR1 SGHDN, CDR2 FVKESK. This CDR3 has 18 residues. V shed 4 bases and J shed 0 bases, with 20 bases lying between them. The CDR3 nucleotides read TGTGCCAGCAGCCGCCGTGGGGGGCTAGCGTCTAGCACAGATACGCAGTATTTT. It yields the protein CASSRRGGLASSTDTQYF.

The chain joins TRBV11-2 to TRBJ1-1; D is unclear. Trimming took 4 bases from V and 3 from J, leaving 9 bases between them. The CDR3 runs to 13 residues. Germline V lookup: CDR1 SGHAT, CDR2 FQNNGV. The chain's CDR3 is CASSYEMYTEAFF. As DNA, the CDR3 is TGTGCCAGCAGCTACGAGATGTACACTGAAGCTTTCTTT.

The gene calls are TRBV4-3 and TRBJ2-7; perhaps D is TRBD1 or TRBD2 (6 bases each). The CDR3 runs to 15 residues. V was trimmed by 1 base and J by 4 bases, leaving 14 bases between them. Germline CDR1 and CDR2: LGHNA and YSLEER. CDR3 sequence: CASSQAEGVIYEQYF. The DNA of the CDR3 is TGCGCCAGCAGCCAAGCGGAGGGGGTAATATACGAGCAGTACTTC.

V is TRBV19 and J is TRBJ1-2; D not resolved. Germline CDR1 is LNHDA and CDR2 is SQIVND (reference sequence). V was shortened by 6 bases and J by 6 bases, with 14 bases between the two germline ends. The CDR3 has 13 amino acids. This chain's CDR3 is CASSQTLQNGYTF. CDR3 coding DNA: TGTGCCAGTAGCCAGACCCTTCAGAATGGCTACACCTTC.

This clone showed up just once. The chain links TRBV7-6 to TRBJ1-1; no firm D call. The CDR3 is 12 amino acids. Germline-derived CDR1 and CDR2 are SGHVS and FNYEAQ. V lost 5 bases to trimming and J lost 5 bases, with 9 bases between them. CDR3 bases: TGTGCCAGCAGCCCCCCCGGGACTGAAGCTTTCTTT. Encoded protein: CASSPPGTEAFF.

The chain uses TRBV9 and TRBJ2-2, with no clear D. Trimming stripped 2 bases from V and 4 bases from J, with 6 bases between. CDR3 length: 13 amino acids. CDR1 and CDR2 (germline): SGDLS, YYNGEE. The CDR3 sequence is CASSVDGTGELFF. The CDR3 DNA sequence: TGTGCCAGCAGCGTGGACGGCACCGGGGAGCTGTTTTTT.

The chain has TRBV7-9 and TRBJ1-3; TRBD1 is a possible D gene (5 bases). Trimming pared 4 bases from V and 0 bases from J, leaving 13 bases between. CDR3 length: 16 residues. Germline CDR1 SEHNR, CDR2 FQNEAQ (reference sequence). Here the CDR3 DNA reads TGTGCCAGCAGCTCCGAGAGACAGTACTCTGGAAACACCATATATTTT. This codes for CASSSERQYSGNTIYF.

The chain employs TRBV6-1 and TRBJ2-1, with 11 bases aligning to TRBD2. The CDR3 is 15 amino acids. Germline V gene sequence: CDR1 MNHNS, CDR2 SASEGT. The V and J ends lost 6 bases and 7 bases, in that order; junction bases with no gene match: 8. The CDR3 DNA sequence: TGTGCCAGCAGAAAGACTAGCGGGAATTGGAATGAGCAGTTCTTC. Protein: CASRKTSGNWNEQFF.

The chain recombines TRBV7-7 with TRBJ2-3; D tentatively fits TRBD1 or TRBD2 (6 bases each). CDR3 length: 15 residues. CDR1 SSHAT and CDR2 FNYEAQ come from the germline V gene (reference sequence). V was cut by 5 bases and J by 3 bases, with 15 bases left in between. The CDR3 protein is CASSMYGGQTDTQYF. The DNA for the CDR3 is TGTGCCAGCAGCATGTATGGGGGGCAGACAGATACGCAGTATTTT.

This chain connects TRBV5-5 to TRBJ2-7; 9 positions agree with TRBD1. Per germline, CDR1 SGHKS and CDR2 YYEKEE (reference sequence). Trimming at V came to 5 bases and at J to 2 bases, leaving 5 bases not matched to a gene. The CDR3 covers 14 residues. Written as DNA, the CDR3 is TGTGCCAGCAGGTCGGGACAGGGTACCTACGAGCAGTACTTC. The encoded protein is CASRSGQGTYEQYF.

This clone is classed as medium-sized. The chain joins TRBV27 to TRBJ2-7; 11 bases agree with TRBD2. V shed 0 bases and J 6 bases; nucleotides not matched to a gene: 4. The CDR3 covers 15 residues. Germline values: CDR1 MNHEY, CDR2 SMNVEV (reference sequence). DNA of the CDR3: TGTGCCAGCAGTTTATCGGGGCTAGCGGGAGGCGAGCAGTACTTC. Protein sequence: CASSLSGLAGGEQYF.

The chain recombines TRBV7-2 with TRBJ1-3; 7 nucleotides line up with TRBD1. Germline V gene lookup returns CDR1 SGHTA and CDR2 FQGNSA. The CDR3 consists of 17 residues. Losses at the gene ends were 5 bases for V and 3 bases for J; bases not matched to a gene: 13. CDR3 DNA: TGTGCCAGCAGCCCCGAGCCGACAGGGTTTATTGGAAACACCATATATTTT. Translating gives CASSPEPTGFIGNTIYF.